This paragraph covers one TCR beta chain sequence. This entry comes from a study of blood T cell repertoires in COVID-19. Study-wide background: Samples of COVID-19 (acute and convalescent) were obtained from the United States, Italy and Spain. The analysed material was cDNA or gDNA that came from T cells, B-cell-depleted T cells, or PBMCs.

The data were produced by immunoSEQ multiplex PCR, yet TCRdb's version contains in-frame clones alone and is incomplete. This sample has approximately 480,000 clones, with 75% to 90% found just once. V lost 2 bases, J lost 2 bases, and 14 bases lay in between. From germline, CDR1 is MNHNS and CDR2 SASEGT. The CDR3 loop spans 16 amino acids. Seattle patients were enrolled during active infection and followed longitudinally. This TCR came from a man between 18 and 35 years old with COVID-19, enrolled during active disease. Material: peripheral blood. The chain recombines TRBV6-1 with TRBJ2-3, with D perhaps matching TRBD2 (5 bases). CDR3 sequence: CASSERRASFTDTQYF. CDR3 sequence (DNA): TGTGCCAGCAGTGAAAGGCGGGCTAGCTTCACAGATACGCAGTATTTT.